This T cell receptor beta chain was observed in a study of cytomegalovirus exposure and HLA in healthy donors. Study-wide findings and caveats: Cytomegalovirus-associated status was assigned to approximately 160 TCR beta chains. Being productive about 87% or about 30% of the time was typical of most TCR beta V segments in an earlier analysis.

Germline CDR1 SGDLS, CDR2 YYNGEE. The ends were cut back, 0 bases at V and 1 base at J, with 8 bases in the middle. The CDR3 runs 14 residues. The study ran its PCR with 60 Vbeta and 13 Jbeta primers. Sequencing used immunoSEQ multiplex PCR; TCRdb keeps in-frame clones, though not all of them. The table shows about 120,000 clones, with roughly 70% occurring only once. In its sample, this clone was seen once. No antigen is known for it. The chain uses TRBV9 and TRBJ2-7; tentative D call: TRBD2 (5 bases). The TCR was taken from a woman in her thirties or forties in good health and CMV-seropositive. The specimen sequenced was PBMCs. CDR3 protein: CASSVDGESYEQYF. As DNA, the CDR3 is TGTGCCAGCAGCGTAGACGGGGAGTCCTACGAGCAGTACTTC.